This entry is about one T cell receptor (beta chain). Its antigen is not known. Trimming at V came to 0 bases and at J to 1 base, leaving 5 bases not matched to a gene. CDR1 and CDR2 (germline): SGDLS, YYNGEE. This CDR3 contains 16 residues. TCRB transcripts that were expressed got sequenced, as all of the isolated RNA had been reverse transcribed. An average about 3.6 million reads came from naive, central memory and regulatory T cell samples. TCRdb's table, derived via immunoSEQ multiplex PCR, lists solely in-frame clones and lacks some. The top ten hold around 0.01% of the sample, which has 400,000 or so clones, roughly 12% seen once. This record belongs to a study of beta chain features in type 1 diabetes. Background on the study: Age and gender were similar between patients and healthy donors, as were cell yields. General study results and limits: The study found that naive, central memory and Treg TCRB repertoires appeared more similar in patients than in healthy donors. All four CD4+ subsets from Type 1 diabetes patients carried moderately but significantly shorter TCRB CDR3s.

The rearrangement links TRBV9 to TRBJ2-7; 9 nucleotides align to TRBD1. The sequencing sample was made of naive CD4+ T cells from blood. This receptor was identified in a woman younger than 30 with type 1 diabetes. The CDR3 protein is CASSVGSGQGSYEQYF. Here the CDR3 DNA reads TGTGCCAGCAGCGTAGGCAGTGGACAGGGGTCCTACGAGCAGTACTTC.